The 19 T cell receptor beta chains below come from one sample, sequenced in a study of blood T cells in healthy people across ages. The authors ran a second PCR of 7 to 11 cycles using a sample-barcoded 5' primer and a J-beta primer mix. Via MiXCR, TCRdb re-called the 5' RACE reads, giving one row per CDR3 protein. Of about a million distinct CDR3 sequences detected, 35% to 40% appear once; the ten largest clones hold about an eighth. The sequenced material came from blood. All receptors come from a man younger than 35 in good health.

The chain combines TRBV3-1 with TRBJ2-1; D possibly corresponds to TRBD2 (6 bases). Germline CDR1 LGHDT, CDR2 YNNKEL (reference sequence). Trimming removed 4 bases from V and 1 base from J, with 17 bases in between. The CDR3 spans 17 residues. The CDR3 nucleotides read TGTGCCAGCAGCCTTTGGCGGGGCGGTAGATCCTACAATGAGCAGTTCTTC. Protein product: CASSLWRGGRSYNEQFF.

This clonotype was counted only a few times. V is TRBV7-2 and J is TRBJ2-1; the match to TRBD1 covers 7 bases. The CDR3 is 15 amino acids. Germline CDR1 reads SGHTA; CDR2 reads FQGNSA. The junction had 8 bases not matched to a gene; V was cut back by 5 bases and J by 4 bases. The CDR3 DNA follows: TGTGCCAGCAGCCCAGGGGGAGCCATTTACAATGAGCAGTTCTTC. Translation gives CASSPGGAIYNEQFF.

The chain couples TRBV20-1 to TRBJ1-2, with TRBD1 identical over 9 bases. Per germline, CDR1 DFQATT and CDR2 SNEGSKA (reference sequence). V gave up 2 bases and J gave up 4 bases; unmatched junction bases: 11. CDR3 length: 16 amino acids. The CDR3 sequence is CSARSGTGQPSYGYTF. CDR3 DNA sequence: TGCAGTGCTAGATCCGGGACAGGGCAGCCTAGCTATGGCTACACCTTC.

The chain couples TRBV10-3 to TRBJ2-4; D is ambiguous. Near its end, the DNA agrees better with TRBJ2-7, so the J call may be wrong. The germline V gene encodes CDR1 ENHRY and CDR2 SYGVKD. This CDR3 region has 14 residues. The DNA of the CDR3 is TGTGCCATCAGTGAGAGTGACTCAACCTACGAGCAGTACTTC. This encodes CAISESDSTYEQYF.

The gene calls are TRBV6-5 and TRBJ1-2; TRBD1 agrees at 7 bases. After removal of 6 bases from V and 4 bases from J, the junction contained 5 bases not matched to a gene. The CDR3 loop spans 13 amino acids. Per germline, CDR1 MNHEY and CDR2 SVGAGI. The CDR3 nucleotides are TGTGCCAGCAGGGCCGGGACAGTCTATGGCTACACCTTC. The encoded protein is CASRAGTVYGYTF.

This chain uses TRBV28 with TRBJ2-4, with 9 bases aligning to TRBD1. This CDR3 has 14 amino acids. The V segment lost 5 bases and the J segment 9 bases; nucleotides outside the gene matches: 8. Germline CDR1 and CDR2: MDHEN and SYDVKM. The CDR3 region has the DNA TGTGCCAGCAGTGGGGGACAGGGAAGCAGCATTCAGTACTTC. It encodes CASSGGQGSSIQYF.

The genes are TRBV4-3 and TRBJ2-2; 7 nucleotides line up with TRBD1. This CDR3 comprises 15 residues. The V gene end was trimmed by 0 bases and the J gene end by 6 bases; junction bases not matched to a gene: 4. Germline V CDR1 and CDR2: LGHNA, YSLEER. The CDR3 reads CASSQETGDAGELFF. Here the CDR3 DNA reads TGCGCCAGCAGCCAAGAAACAGGGGATGCCGGGGAGCTGTTTTTT.

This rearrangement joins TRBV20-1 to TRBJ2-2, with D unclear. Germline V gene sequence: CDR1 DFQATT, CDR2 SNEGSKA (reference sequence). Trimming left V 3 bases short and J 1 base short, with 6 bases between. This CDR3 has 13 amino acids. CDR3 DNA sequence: TGCAGTGCTAGTTACAGGAACACCGGGGAGCTGTTTTTT. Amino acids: CSASYRNTGELFF.

CDR3 protein: CASRTSYNEQYF. CDR3 nucleotide sequence: TGTGCCAGCAGGACAAGCTACAATGAGCAGTACTTC. The chain recombines TRBV11-2 with TRBJ2-7; D remains ambiguous. CDR3 size: 12 residues. Germline CDR1 SGHAT, CDR2 FQNNGV. Trimming cost V 6 bases and J 7 bases, with 13 bases left between them.

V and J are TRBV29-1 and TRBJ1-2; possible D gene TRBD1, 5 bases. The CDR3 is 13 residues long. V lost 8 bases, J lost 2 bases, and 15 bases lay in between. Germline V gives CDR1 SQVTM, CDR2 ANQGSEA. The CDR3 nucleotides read TGCAGCTTCGCCGGGACTGAGAACTATGGCTACACCTTC. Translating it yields CSFAGTENYGYTF.

The CDR3: CASSLQGAGANVLTF. CDR3 DNA sequence: TGTGCCAGCAGTCTACAGGGGGCCGGGGCCAACGTCCTGACTTTC. The chain is built from TRBV12-3 or TRBV12-4 and TRBJ2-6, with 9 bases identical to TRBD1. V was pared by 5 bases and J by 4 bases, with 3 bases of the junction left unmatched. The CDR3 consists of 15 residues.

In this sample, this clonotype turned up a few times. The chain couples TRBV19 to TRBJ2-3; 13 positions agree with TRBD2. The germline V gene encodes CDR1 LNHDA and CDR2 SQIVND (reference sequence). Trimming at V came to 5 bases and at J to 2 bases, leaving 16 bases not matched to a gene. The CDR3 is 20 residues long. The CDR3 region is CASSASSGTSGVTVTDTQYF. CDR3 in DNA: TGTGCCAGTAGTGCTTCCTCCGGGACTAGCGGGGTTACGGTCACAGATACGCAGTATTTT.

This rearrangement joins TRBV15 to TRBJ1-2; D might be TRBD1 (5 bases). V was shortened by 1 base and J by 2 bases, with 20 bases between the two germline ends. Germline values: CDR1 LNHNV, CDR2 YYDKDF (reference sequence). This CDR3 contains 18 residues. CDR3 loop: CATSRGTRGSFFNYGYTF. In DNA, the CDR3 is TGTGCCACCAGCAGAGGTACCCGGGGCTCATTTTTCAACTATGGCTACACCTTC. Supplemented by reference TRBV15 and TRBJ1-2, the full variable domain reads DAMVIQNPRYQVTQFGKPVTLSCSQTLNHNVMYWYQQKSSQAPKLLFHYYDKDFNNEADTPDNFQSRRPNTSFCFLDIRSPGLGDTAMYLCATSRGTRGSFFNYGYTFGSGTRLTVV.

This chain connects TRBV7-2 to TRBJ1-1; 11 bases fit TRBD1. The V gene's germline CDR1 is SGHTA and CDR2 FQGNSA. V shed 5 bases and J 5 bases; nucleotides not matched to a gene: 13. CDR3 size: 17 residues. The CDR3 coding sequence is TGTGCCAGCAGCCTTACGGGACAGGGGGATTCCGGGACTGAAGCTTTCTTT. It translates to CASSLTGQGDSGTEAFF.

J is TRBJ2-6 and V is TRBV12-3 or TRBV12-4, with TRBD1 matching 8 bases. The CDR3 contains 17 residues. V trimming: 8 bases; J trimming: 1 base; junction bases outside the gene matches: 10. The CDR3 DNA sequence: TGTGCCAGCTGCCCGACAGGGGCCACTTCTGGGGCCAACGTCCTGACTTTC. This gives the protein CASCPTGATSGANVLTF.

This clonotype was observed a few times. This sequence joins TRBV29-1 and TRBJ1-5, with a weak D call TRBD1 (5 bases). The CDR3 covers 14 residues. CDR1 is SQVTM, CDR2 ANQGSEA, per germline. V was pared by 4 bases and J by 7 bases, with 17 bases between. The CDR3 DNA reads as TGCAGCGTTGCAACTGACCAGGGAGGGCAGCCCCAGCATTTT. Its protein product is CSVATDQGGQPQHF. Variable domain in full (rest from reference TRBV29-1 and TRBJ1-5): SAVISQKPSRDICQRGTSLTIQCQVDSQVTMMFWYRQQPGQSLTLIATANQGSEATYESGFVIDKFPISRPNLTFSTLTVSNMSPEDSSIYLCSVATDQGGQPQHFGDGTRLSIL.

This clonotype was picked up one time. CDR3 loop: CASSQHEGSNTEAFF. The CDR3 DNA sequence: TGCGCCAGCAGCCAACACGAGGGTTCCAACACTGAAGCTTTCTTT. The chain links TRBV4-1 to TRBJ1-1; D gene uncertain. The CDR3 has 15 residues. Trimming cost V 2 bases and J 2 bases, with 12 bases left between them. CDR1 and CDR2 from the germline V gene are MGHRA and YSYEKL.

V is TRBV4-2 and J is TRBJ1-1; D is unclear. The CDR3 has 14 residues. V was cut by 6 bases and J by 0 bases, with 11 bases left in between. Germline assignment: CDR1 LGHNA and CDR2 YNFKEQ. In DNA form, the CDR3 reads TGTGCCAGCAGGGTCGGAGGGCTGAACACTGAAGCTTTCTTT. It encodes CASRVGGLNTEAFF.

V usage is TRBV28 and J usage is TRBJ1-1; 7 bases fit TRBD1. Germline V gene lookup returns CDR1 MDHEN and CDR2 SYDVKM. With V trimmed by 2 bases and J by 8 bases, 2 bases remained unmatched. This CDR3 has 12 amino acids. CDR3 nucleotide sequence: TGTGCCAGCAGTTTAGGGGACAGAGAAGCTTTCTTT. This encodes CASSLGDREAFF. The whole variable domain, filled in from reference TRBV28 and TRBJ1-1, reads DVKVTQSSRYLVKRTGEKVFLECVQDMDHENMFWYRQDPGLGLRLIYFSYDVKMKEKGDIPEGYSVSREKKERFSLILESASTNQTSMYLCASSLGDREAFFGQGTRLTVV.